The present entry profiles one T cell receptor (beta chain) with its context. Antigen specificity is unknown. This CDR3 comprises 16 residues. With 8 bases clipped from V and 0 bases from J, the junction kept 9 bases outside the gene matches. CDR1 is MNHEY and CDR2 is SMNVEV in the germline V gene (reference sequence). Assay: immunoSEQ multiplex PCR; the TCRdb copy retains only in-frame clones and omits some. The sample consists of 160,000 or so clones, about 89% of them appearing once. This record comes from a study of T cell responses to AZD1222 COVID-19 vaccine. Study-wide results and limits: Vaccine-associated CD4 TCRs spanned spike, dominant at 160-218 and 743-854. White British people made up most donors, females outnumbered males, and clonal diversity was possibly underestimated.

This TCR came from an adult in good health. The sequences come from peripheral blood, collected on day 0 of AZD1222 vaccination. V gene TRBV27 combines with J gene TRBJ1-3; 8 bases map to TRBD1. The CDR3, as DNA: TGTGCCAGCCGGCCCGACAGGGGCTTCTCTGGAAACACCATATATTTT. Protein product: CASRPDRGFSGNTIYF.